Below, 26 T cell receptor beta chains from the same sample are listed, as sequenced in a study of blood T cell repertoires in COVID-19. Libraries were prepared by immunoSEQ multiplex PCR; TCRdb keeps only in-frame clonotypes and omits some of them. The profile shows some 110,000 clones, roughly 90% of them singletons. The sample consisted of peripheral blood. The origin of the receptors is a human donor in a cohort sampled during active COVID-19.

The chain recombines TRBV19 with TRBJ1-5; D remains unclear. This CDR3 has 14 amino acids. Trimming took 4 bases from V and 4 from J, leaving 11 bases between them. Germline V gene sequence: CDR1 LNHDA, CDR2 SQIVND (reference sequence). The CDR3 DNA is TGTGCCAGTAGTAACGGGATGAGTAATCAGCCCCAGCATTTT. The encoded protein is CASSNGMSNQPQHF. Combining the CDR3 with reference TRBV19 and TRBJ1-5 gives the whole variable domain DGGITQSPKYLFRKEGQNVTLSCEQNLNHDAMYWYRQDPGQGLRLIYYSQIVNDFQKGDIAEGYSVSREKKESFPLTVTSAQKNPTAFYLCASSNGMSNQPQHFGDGTRLSIL.

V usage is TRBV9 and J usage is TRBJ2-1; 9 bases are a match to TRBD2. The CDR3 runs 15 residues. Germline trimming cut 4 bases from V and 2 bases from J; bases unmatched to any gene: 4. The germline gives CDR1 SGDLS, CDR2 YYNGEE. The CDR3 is CASSPLAGTYNEQFF. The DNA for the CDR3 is TGTGCCAGCAGCCCCCTAGCGGGAACCTACAATGAGCAGTTCTTC.

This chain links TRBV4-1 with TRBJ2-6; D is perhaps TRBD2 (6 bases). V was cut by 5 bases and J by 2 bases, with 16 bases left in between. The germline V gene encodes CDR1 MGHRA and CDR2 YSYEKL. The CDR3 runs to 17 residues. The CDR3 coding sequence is TGCGCCAGCAGCAATCCACCAGGGAGGCCTGGGGCCAACGTCCTGACTTTC. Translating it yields CASSNPPGRPGANVLTF.

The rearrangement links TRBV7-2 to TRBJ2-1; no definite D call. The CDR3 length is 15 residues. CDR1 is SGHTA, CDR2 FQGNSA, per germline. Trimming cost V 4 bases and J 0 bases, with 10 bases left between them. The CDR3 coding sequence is TGTGCCAGCAGCTCCTCGCCCAGCTCCTACAATGAGCAGTTCTTC. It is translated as CASSSSPSSYNEQFF.

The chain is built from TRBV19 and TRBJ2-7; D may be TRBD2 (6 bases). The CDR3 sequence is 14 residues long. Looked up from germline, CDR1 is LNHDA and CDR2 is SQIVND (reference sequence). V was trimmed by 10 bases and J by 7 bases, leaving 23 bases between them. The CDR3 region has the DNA TGTGCCATTAGAACAAGCACACGACGGGGGGAGCAGTACTTC. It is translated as CAIRTSTRRGEQYF.

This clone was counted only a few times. The chain's CDR3 is CASSLAPLTSGRVDEQFF. CDR3 DNA sequence: TGTGCCAGCAGCTTAGCCCCATTAACTAGCGGGAGAGTCGATGAGCAGTTCTTC. The chain has TRBV7-7 and TRBJ2-1, with 11 bases aligning to TRBD2. Germline CDR1 SSHAT, CDR2 FNYEAQ (reference sequence). J was trimmed by 8 bases and V by 0 bases; bases with no gene match: 12. This CDR3 is built from 18 residues.

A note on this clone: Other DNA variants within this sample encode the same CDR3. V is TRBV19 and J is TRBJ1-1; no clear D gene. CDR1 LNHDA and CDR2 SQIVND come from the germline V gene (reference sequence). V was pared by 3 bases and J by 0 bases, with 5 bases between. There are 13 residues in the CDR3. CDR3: CASSIVVNTEAFF. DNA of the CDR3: TGTGCCAGTAGTATCGTTGTGAACACTGAAGCTTTCTTT. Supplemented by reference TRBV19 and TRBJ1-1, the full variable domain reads DGGITQSPKYLFRKEGQNVTLSCEQNLNHDAMYWYRQDPGQGLRLIYYSQIVNDFQKGDIAEGYSVSREKKESFPLTVTSAQKNPTAFYLCASSIVVNTEAFFGQGTRLTVV.

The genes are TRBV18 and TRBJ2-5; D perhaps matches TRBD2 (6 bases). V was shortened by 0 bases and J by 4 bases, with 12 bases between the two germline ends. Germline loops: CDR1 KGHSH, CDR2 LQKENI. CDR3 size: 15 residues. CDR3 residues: CASSPPPAGLETQYF. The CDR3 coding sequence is TGTGCCAGCTCACCACCCCCAGCGGGCTTAGAGACCCAGTACTTC.

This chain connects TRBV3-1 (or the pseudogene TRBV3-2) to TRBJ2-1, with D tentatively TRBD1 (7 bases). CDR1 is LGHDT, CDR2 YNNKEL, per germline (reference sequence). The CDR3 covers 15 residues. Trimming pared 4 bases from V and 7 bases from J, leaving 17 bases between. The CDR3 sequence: CASSPNSTGRNEQFF. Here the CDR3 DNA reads TGTGCCAGCAGCCCCAATTCGACAGGGAGGAATGAGCAGTTCTTC.

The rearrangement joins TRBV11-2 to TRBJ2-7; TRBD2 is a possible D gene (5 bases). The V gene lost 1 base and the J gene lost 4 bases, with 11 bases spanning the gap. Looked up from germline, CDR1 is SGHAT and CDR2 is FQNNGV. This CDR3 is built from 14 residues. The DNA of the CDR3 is TGTGCCAGCAGCTTAGCGTCCTCGGGGTACGAGCAGTACTTC. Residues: CASSLASSGYEQYF.

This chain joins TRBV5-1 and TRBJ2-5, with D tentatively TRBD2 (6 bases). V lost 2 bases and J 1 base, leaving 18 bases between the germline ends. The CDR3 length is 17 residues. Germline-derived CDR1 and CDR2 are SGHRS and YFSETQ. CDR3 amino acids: CASSFGIRRVTQETQYF. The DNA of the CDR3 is TGCGCCAGCAGCTTTGGGATTCGGAGGGTAACCCAAGAGACCCAGTACTTC.

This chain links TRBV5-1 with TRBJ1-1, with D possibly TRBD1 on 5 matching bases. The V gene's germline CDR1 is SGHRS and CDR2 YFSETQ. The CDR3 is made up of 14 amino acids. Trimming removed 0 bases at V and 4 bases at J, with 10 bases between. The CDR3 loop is CASSLGSGVTEAFF. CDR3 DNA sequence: TGCGCCAGCAGCTTGGGGTCGGGGGTCACTGAAGCTTTCTTT.

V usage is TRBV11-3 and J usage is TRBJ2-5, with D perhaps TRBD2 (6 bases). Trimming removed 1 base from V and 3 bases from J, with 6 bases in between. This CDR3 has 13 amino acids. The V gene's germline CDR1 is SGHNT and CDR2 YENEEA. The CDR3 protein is CASSLGREETQYF. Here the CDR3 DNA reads TGTGCCAGCAGCTTAGGGAGGGAAGAGACCCAGTACTTC.

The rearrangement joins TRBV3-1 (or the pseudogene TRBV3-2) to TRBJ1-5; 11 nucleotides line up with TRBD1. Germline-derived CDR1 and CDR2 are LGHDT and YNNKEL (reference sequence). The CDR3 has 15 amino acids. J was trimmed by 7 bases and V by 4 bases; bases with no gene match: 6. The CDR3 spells CASSLGQGVKQPQHF. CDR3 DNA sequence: TGTGCCAGCAGCCTGGGACAGGGGGTCAAACAGCCCCAGCATTTT.

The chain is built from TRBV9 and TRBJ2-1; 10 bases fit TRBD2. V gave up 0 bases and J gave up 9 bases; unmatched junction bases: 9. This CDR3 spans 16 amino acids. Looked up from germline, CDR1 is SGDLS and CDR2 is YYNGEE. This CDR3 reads CASSVGSGGAFGEQFF. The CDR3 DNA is TGTGCCAGCAGCGTAGGAAGCGGGGGGGCCTTCGGTGAGCAGTTCTTC.

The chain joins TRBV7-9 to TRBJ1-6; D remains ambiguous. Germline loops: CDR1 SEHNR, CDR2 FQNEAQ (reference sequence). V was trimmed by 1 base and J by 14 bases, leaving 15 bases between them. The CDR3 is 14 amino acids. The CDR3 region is CASSLESRVSTLHF. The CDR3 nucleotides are TGTGCCAGCAGCTTAGAATCCCGGGTTTCTACCCTCCACTTT.

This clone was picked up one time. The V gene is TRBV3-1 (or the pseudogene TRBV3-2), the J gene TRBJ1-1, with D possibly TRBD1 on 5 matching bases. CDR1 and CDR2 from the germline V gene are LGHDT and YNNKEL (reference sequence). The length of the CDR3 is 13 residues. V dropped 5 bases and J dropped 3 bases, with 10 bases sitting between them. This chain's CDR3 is CASSWTQYTEAFF. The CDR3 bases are TGTGCCAGCAGCTGGACACAGTACACTGAAGCTTTCTTT.

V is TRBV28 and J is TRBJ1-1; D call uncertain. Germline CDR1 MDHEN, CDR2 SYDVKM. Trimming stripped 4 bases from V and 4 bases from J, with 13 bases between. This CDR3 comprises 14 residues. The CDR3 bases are TGTGCCAGCAGTTCCGACGGGTTGCGCACTGAAGCTTTCTTT. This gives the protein CASSSDGLRTEAFF.

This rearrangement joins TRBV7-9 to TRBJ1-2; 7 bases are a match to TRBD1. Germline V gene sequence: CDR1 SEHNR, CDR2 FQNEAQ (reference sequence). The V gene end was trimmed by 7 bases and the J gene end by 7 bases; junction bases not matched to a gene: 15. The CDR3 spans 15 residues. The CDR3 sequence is CASIPNRGREVGYTF. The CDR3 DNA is TGTGCCAGCATACCAAACAGGGGCCGTGAGGTTGGCTACACCTTC.

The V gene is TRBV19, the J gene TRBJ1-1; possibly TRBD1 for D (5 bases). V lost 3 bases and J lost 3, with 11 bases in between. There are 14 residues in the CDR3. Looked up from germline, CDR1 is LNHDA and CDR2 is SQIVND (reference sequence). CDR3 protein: CASSMEGDDTEAFF. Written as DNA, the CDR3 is TGTGCCAGTAGTATGGAAGGGGATGACACTGAAGCTTTCTTT.

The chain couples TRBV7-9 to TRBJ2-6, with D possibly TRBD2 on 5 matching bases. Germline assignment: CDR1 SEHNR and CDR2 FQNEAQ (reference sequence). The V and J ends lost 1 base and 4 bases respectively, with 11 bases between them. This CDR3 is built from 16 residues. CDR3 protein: CASSLGEPGGANVLTF. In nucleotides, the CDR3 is TGTGCCAGCAGCTTAGGAGAACCGGGAGGGGCCAACGTCCTGACTTTC.

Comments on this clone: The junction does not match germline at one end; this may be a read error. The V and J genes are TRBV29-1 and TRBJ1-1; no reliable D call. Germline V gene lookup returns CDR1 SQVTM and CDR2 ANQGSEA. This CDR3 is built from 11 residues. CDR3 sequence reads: CSVGRNAEAFF. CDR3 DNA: TGCAGCGTTGGCAGGAACGCTGAAGCTTTCTTT. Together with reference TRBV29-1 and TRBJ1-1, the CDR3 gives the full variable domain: SAVISQKPSRDICQRGTSLTIQCQVDSQVTMMFWYRQQPGQSLTLIATANQGSEATYESGFVIDKFPISRPNLTFSTLTVSNMSPEDSSIYLCSVGRNAEAFFGQGTRLTVV.

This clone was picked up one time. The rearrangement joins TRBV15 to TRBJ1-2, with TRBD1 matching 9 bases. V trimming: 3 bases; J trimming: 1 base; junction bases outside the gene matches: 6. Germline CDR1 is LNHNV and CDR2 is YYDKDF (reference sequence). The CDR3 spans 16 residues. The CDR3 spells CATSRGDRARNYGYTF. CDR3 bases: TGTGCCACCAGCAGGGGGGACAGGGCCCGTAACTATGGCTACACCTTC.

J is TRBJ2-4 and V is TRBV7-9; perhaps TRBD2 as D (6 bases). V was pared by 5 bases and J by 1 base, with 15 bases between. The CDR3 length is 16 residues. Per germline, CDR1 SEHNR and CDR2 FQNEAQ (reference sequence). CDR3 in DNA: TGTGCCAGCAGCCGCACGACCAGCGGGGCCAAAAACATTCAGTACTTC. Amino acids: CASSRTTSGAKNIQYF. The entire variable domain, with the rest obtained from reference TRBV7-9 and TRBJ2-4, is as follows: DTGVSQNPRHKITKRGQNVTFRCDPISEHNRLYWYRQTLGQGPEFLTYFQNEAQLEKSRLLSDRFSAERPKGSFSTLEIQRTEQGDSAMYLCASSRTTSGAKNIQYFGAGTRLSVL.

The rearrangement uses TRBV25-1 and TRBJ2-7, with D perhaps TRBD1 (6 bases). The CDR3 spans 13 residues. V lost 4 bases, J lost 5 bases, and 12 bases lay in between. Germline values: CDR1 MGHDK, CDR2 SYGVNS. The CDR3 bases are TGTGCCAGCAGTGTGGGGGCAACGGACGAGCAGTACTTC. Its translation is CASSVGATDEQYF.

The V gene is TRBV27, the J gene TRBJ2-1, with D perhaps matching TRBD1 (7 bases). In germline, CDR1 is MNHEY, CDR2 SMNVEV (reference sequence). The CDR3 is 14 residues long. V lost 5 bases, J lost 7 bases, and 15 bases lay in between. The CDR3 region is CASSPRDSWNEQFF. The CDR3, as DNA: TGTGCCAGCAGTCCGCGGGACAGTTGGAATGAGCAGTTCTTC.